The 21 T cell receptor beta chains reported below all come from one sample, sequenced in a study of Graves' ophthalmopathy and Graves' hyperthyroidism. RNA served as the template for amplifying TCR beta CDR3 regions. The first-round RT-PCR employed HTBI primers together with the Qiagen OneStep RT-PCR kit. A multiplex PCR was then performed as the second round. TCRdb recomputed calls from the multiplex PCR reads with MiXCR, one row per CDR3 protein. Of roughly 480,000 distinct CDR3 sequences in the sample, 13% to 15% were seen once. What was sequenced was blood. The receptors originated from a woman in her twenties or thirties with Graves' ophthalmopathy.

There are many counts of this clonotype. This sequence joins TRBV5-1 and TRBJ1-2; 10 bases are a match to TRBD1. The germline V gene encodes CDR1 SGHRS and CDR2 YFSETQ. J lost 6 bases, V lost 7 bases, and 9 bases had no gene match. The CDR3 consists of 14 residues. The chain's CDR3 is CASWAGQGLDGYTF. Here the CDR3 DNA reads TGCGCCAGCTGGGCGGGACAGGGGTTGGATGGCTACACCTTC.

This chain uses TRBV20-1 with TRBJ1-2; no clear D. V was shortened by 2 bases and J by 4 bases, with 8 bases between the two germline ends. Germline V gives CDR1 DFQATT, CDR2 SNEGSKA (reference sequence). This CDR3 has 12 amino acids. CDR3 residues: CSARRSGYGYTF. CDR3 coding DNA: TGCAGTGCTAGAAGGTCCGGCTATGGCTACACCTTC.

This clonotype was observed a handful of times. The CDR3 nucleotides read TGTGCCAGCAGTTACTCGATGGGGTTAACTGGAAACACCATATATTTT. Protein product: CASSYSMGLTGNTIYF. V and J are TRBV6-5 and TRBJ1-3; D unclear. The CDR3 covers 16 residues. V was trimmed by 0 bases and J by 2 bases, leaving 11 bases between them. Germline CDR1 and CDR2: MNHEY and SVGAGI.

This clonotype was detected ten times or more. The chain links TRBV5-1 to TRBJ1-5; D is possibly TRBD1 (5 bases). CDR1 is SGHRS, CDR2 YFSETQ, per germline. This CDR3 is 14 amino acids long. Trimming pared 4 bases from V and 6 bases from J, leaving 14 bases between. CDR3 DNA: TGCGCCAGCAGCCAGACAGTGGGGGGTCAGCCCCAGCATTTT. Its protein product is CASSQTVGGQPQHF.

This clonotype was counted at least ten times. This chain links TRBV30 with TRBJ2-2; 7 nucleotides line up with TRBD1. The V and J ends lost 0 bases and 1 base, in that order; junction bases with no gene match: 5. Germline lookup yields CDR1 GTSNPN and CDR2 SVGIG (reference sequence). The CDR3 contains 16 residues. In nucleotides, the CDR3 is TGTGCCTGGAGTGTACGGGCAGGGGGGAACACCGGGGAGCTGTTTTTT. Translated, it gives CAWSVRAGGNTGELFF.

This clonotype was seen ten or more times. V and J are TRBV6-1 and TRBJ1-5; the D is unclear. Trimming stripped 1 base from V and 6 bases from J, with 10 bases between. This CDR3 comprises 14 residues. Germline assignment: CDR1 MNHNS and CDR2 SASEGT. In DNA, the CDR3 is TGTGCCAGCAGTGAAGTTGGGGTGGGTCAGCCCCAGCATTTT. Amino acids: CASSEVGVGQPQHF.

In its sample, this clonotype was seen many times. The chain is built from TRBV11-2 and TRBJ2-7; possibly TRBD1 for D (5 bases). Trimming took off 3 bases at V and 7 bases at J, with 16 bases between the two ends. The CDR3 runs to 14 residues. From germline, CDR1 is SGHAT and CDR2 FQNNGV. CDR3 loop: CASSFEGRRAEQYF. The CDR3 DNA follows: TGTGCCAGCAGCTTTGAAGGGCGCAGGGCGGAGCAGTACTTC.

The chain uses TRBV5-1 and TRBJ2-3; TRBD2 is a possible D gene (7 bases). This CDR3 has 16 residues. V shed 4 bases and J shed 1 base, with 16 bases lying between them. The V gene's germline CDR1 is SGHRS and CDR2 YFSETQ. In DNA, the CDR3 is TGCGCCAGCAGCGCTTACGGGGGGCCCGGCACAGATACGCAGTATTTT. Translating it yields CASSAYGGPGTDTQYF.

This clonotype showed up many times. The chain joins TRBV7-8 to TRBJ1-1, with a weak D call TRBD1 (5 bases). V dropped 4 bases and J dropped 2 bases, with 11 bases sitting between them. This CDR3 region has 14 residues. Germline V gene sequence: CDR1 SGHVS, CDR2 FQNEAQ. The CDR3 loop reads CASSSWDRNTEAFF. DNA of the CDR3: TGTGCCAGCAGCTCCTGGGACCGTAACACTGAAGCTTTCTTT.

This clonotype was found many times. The rearrangement links TRBV24-1 to TRBJ2-5, with D perhaps TRBD1 or TRBD2 (5 bases each). Germline V lookup: CDR1 KGHDR, CDR2 SFDVKD. The CDR3 contains 18 residues. V lost 4 bases and J lost 1, with 21 bases in between. The CDR3 region is CATSETPARDPLQETQYF. The DNA for the CDR3 is TGTGCCACCAGTGAAACGCCGGCCCGGGACCCCCTCCAAGAGACCCAGTACTTC.

This clonotype was seen at least ten times. This rearrangement joins TRBV15 to TRBJ2-7, with 7 bases aligning to TRBD1. This CDR3 is built from 14 residues. Trimming at V came to 4 bases and at J to 4 bases, leaving 7 bases not matched to a gene. From germline, CDR1 is LNHNV and CDR2 YYDKDF (reference sequence). CDR3 sequence (DNA): TGTGCCACCAGCAAACGGGACAGATCTTACGAGCAGTACTTC. It specifies CATSKRDRSYEQYF.

This clonotype was detected many times. The CDR3 DNA reads TGTGCCAGCAGTAAGTCCGAGGGGCGAAGTTACGAGCAGTACTTC. This codes for CASSKSEGRSYEQYF. The chain links TRBV5-5 to TRBJ2-7; D assignment may be TRBD1 or TRBD2 (5 bases each). Deletions cut 5 bases from V and 4 bases from J, with 19 bases between. Germline V CDR1 and CDR2: SGHKS, YYEKEE (reference sequence). CDR3 length equals 15 residues.

This clonotype was counted many times. V gene TRBV19 combines with J gene TRBJ1-2; D gene unclear. Trimming pared 3 bases from V and 6 bases from J, leaving 5 bases between. The CDR3 is 11 amino acids. CDR1 and CDR2 (germline): LNHDA, SQIVND (reference sequence). CDR3 DNA: TGTGCCAGTAGTATCGTGGATGGCTACACCTTC. This sequence encodes CASSIVDGYTF.

Many counts were recorded for this clonotype. This sequence joins TRBV11-2 and TRBJ2-5; D gene unclear. The CDR3 is made up of 13 amino acids. Germline values: CDR1 SGHAT, CDR2 FQNNGV. Deletions cut 5 bases from V and 4 bases from J, with 11 bases between. The CDR3 DNA reads as TGTGCCAGCAGCCCTAAAATAGGAGAGACCCAGTACTTC. It codes for CASSPKIGETQYF.

This clonotype was seen at least ten times. This rearrangement joins TRBV28 to TRBJ2-7; no definite D call. Trimming pared 3 bases from V and 2 bases from J, leaving 11 bases between. Germline assignment: CDR1 MDHEN and CDR2 SYDVKM. The CDR3 is made up of 14 amino acids. The CDR3 nucleotides are TGTGCCAGCAGTTTGGATGGCAGGCCCTACGAGCAGTACTTC. It encodes CASSLDGRPYEQYF.

The rearrangement joins TRBV11-2 to TRBJ2-7; 8 bases agree with TRBD2. The CDR3 sequence is 16 residues long. The germline V gene has CDR1 SGHAT and CDR2 FQNNGV. J lost 2 bases, V lost 6 bases, and 12 bases had no gene match. CDR3 coding DNA: TGTGCCAGCAGGATCGGGAGGGGAGGGTTGACCTACGAGCAGTACTTC. Its protein product is CASRIGRGGLTYEQYF.

This clonotype has a handful of counts. V and J are TRBV4-1 and TRBJ2-2, with 7 nucleotides matching TRBD1. The CDR3 runs to 15 residues. The V gene end was trimmed by 7 bases and the J gene end by 6 bases; junction bases not matched to a gene: 11. Per germline, CDR1 MGHRA and CDR2 YSYEKL. The CDR3 coding sequence is TGCGCCAGCACTAGGCAGGGGGTACTCGCCGGGGAGCTGTTTTTT. It yields the protein CASTRQGVLAGELFF.

CDR3 residues: CASSATSFQETQYF. The CDR3 DNA reads TGTGCCAGCAGTGCGACTAGTTTCCAAGAGACCCAGTACTTC. This rearrangement joins TRBV27 to TRBJ2-5; tentatively, D is TRBD2 (6 bases). Germline lookup yields CDR1 MNHEY and CDR2 SMNVEV (reference sequence). The CDR3 totals 14 residues. Trimming removed 5 bases from V and 1 base from J, with 11 bases in between.

The chain has TRBV5-1 and TRBJ2-4; 12 nucleotides align to TRBD1. V was clipped by 4 bases and J by 6 bases; unmatched bases: 11. Germline assignment: CDR1 SGHRS and CDR2 YFSETQ. The CDR3 totals 17 residues. CDR3 DNA: TGCGCCAGCAGCGTTATCCGGGACAGGGGGCCGGGAAACATTCAGTACTTC. It codes for CASSVIRDRGPGNIQYF. Drawing the rest from reference TRBV5-1 and TRBJ2-4, the complete variable domain is KAGVTQTPRYLIKTRGQQVTLSCSPISGHRSVSWYQQTPGQGLQFLFEYFSETQRNKGNFPGRFSGRQFSNSRSEMNVSTLELGDSALYLCASSVIRDRGPGNIQYFGAGTRLSVL.

The chain joins TRBV6-4 to TRBJ2-2; tentatively, D is TRBD1 or TRBD2 (6 bases each). The CDR3 consists of 19 residues. Germline V gene lookup returns CDR1 MRHNA and CDR2 SNTAGT. With 5 bases removed from V and 5 bases from J, the gap between germline ends came to 27 bases. The CDR3 nucleotides read TGTGCCAGCAGTACCGGGACACTTGTACTAATTGGGAGGACCGGGGAGCTGTTTTTT. This gives the protein CASSTGTLVLIGRTGELFF.

This clonotype was observed many times. The J gene is TRBJ2-7, the V gene TRBV12-3 or TRBV12-4; 7 bases map to TRBD1. Trimming cost V 4 bases and J 6 bases; bases outside gene matches: 6. CDR3 length: 13 amino acids. The CDR3 loop reads CASSSSTGLEQYF. For the CDR3, the DNA is TGTGCCAGCAGTTCCTCGACAGGGCTCGAGCAGTACTTC.